The TCR beta chain under discussion was sequenced for a study of human T cells and chemical hapten exposure. The CDR3 spans 15 residues. V dropped 1 base and J dropped 2 bases, with 9 bases sitting between them. Germline V gene data show CDR1 as MDHEN and CDR2 as SYDVKM. TCRdb analysed the RACE reads with MiXCR anew, one entry per CDR3 protein. The sample holds around 120,000 distinct CDR3 sequences, roughly 12% seen once. This sample's time point: patch test 1, 2 weeks after DPC sensitization. Treatment in this sample: therapeutic diphenylcyclopropenone sensitization with weekly scalp DPC. This clonotype was sampled from a woman between 45 and 65 years old with alopecia areata. Some clones in this sample may be carry-over from other donors' samples. The chain carries TRBV28 and TRBJ1-5; a possible D gene is TRBD1 (5 bases). The sequences come from whole blood, collected in connection with sensitization to the hapten diphenylcyclopropenone (DPC). The CDR3 protein is CASSLSGFRNQPQHF. The CDR3 region has the DNA TGTGCCAGCAGTTTATCAGGGTTTCGCAATCAGCCCCAGCATTTT.